These T cell receptor beta chains were read from a single sample in a study of blood T cells in healthy people across ages. MiXCR, run by TCRdb on the 5' RACE reads, gives a single entry per CDR3 protein. The sample comprises roughly 680,000 distinct CDR3 sequences, about 50% of which are singletons, and around an eighth rests with the top ten. Sequencing was done on a sample of blood. The receptors were sampled from an elderly woman in good health. CDR3s include the opening cysteine and the closing phenylalanine or tryptophan. Fields, in order: J gene, V gene, D gene, clone size, CDR3 protein, CDR3 DNA. The D gene is left open where the match is weak. Clone size is given for some rows only: seen once, a few or many times, or a class if the clone is expanded.

J: TRBJ2-3
V: TRBV7-2
D: NA
size: NA
CDR3: CASSLYRLPTDTQYF
DNA: TGTGCCAGCAGCTTATATCGTCTCCCCACAGATACGCAGTATTTT

J: TRBJ2-4
V: TRBV7-9
D: TRBD2
size: NA
CDR3: CATGLAGGLAKNIQYF
DNA: TGTGCCACTGGACTAGCGGGGGGTCTAGCCAAAAACATTCAGTACTTC

J: TRBJ2-1
V: TRBV12-3/TRBV12-4
D: NA
size: NA
CDR3: CASSSTTVSGCEQFF
DNA: TGTGCCAGCAGTTCTACGACAGTTTCAGGGTGTGAGCAGTTCTTC

J: TRBJ2-3
V: TRBV9
D: TRBD2
size: few
CDR3: CASSVGSTSGSTVTQYF
DNA: TGTGCCAGCAGCGTAGGTTCGACTAGCGGGAGCACAGTTACGCAGTATTTT

J: TRBJ1-2
V: TRBV27
D: NA
size: NA
CDR3: CASSLDGRTNYGYTF
DNA: TGTGCCAGCAGTTTAGATGGCAGGACTAACTATGGCTACACCTTC

J: TRBJ2-5
V: TRBV7-2
D: NA
size: NA
CDR3: CASSSRPLYQETQYF
DNA: TGTGCCAGCAGCTCGAGGCCCCTATACCAAGAGACCCAGTACTTC

J: TRBJ1-1
V: TRBV5-1
D: TRBD1
size: few
CDR3: CASSVTGVFTEAFF
DNA: TGCGCCAGCAGCGTTACAGGGGTGTTCACTGAAGCTTTCTTT

J: TRBJ2-5
V: TRBV7-2
D: TRBD2
size: NA
CDR3: CASSLASGTQETQYF
DNA: TGTGCCAGCAGCTTAGCTAGCGGGACACAAGAGACCCAGTACTTC

J: TRBJ2-3
V: TRBV4-2
D: NA
size: once
CDR3: CASSQDAQRSTDTQYF
DNA: TGTGCTAGCAGCCAAGATGCTCAGCGGAGCACAGATACGCAGTATTTT

J: TRBJ1-1
V: TRBV5-1
D: NA
size: NA
CDR3: CASSLAGTGMNTEAFF
DNA: TGCGCCAGCAGCTTGGCAGGAACAGGGATGAACACTGAAGCTTTCTTT

J: TRBJ2-5
V: TRBV6-6
D: NA
size: NA
CDR3: CASSPAKPRETQYF
DNA: TGTGCCAGCAGCCCCGCTAAGCCGCGTGAGACCCAGTACTTC

J: TRBJ2-1
V: TRBV12-3/TRBV12-4
D: TRBD1
size: few
CDR3: CASSFRTGSSYNEQFF
DNA: TGTGCCAGCAGTTTCCGGACAGGGAGCTCCTACAATGAGCAGTTCTTC

J: TRBJ1-5
V: TRBV7-9
D: NA
size: few
CDR3: CASSKIAGAGETGPQHF
DNA: TGTGCCAGCAGCAAAATCGCGGGGGCAGGGGAGACAGGACCCCAGCATTTT

J: TRBJ2-1
V: TRBV4-3
D: TRBD1
size: NA
CDR3: CASSQGSTGIYNELFF
DNA: TGCGCCAGCAGCCAAGGTTCGACAGGGATCTACAATGAGTTGTTCTTC

J: TRBJ1-4
V: TRBV12-3/TRBV12-4
D: NA
size: few
CDR3: CASSLEAGREKLFF
DNA: TGTGCCAGCAGTTTAGAGGCAGGGAGAGAAAAACTGTTTTTT

J: TRBJ1-6
V: TRBV7-9
D: TRBD1
size: many
CDR3: CASSGGTGGLSPLHF
DNA: TGTGCCAGCAGCGGCGGGACAGGGGGCTTATCACCCCTCCACTTT

J: TRBJ2-5
V: TRBV12-5
D: TRBD2
size: NA
CDR3: CASGRRSVAGVGETQYF
DNA: TGTGCTAGTGGTCGGCGATCAGTAGCGGGAGTAGGGGAGACCCAGTACTTC

J: TRBJ2-7
V: TRBV20-1
D: TRBD1
size: NA
CDR3: CSARKKTDRGSYEQYF
DNA: TGCAGTGCTAGAAAAAAAACGGACAGGGGCTCCTACGAGCAGTACTTC

J: TRBJ2-7
V: TRBV12-3/TRBV12-4
D: NA
size: few
CDR3: CASSTVTSSYNEQYF
DNA: TGTGCCAGCAGCACAGTAACGAGCTCCTACAATGAGCAGTACTTC

J: TRBJ2-1
V: TRBV29-1
D: TRBD1
size: NA
CDR3: CSLWGQEGNEQFF
DNA: TGCAGCTTGTGGGGACAGGAGGGCAATGAGCAGTTCTTC

J: TRBJ2-5
V: TRBV29-1
D: NA
size: many
CDR3: CSVDRTVQETQYF
DNA: TGCAGCGTTGACAGGACAGTACAAGAGACCCAGTACTTC

J: TRBJ2-3
V: TRBV27
D: NA
size: once
CDR3: CASSLSEQARADTQYF
DNA: TGTGCCAGCAGTTTATCGGAACAGGCAAGGGCAGATACGCAGTATTTT

J: TRBJ2-3
V: TRBV28
D: TRBD1
size: NA
CDR3: CVSTLVGTGGYTQYF
DNA: TGTGTCAGCACTCTCGTCGGGACAGGGGGTTATACGCAGTATTTT

J: TRBJ2-3
V: TRBV3-1
D: TRBD2
size: many
CDR3: CASSHQGLAPTDTQYF
DNA: TGTGCCAGCAGCCACCAGGGACTAGCGCCGACAGATACGCAGTATTTT

J: TRBJ1-1
V: TRBV6-6
D: TRBD1
size: many
CDR3: CASSSGGTEAFF
DNA: TGTGCCAGCAGTTCAGGGGGCACTGAAGCTTTCTTT

J: TRBJ2-7
V: TRBV7-2
D: TRBD1
size: NA
CDR3: CASSPNWDRAYYEQYF
DNA: TGTGCCAGCAGCCCAAACTGGGACAGGGCATACTACGAGCAGTACTTC

J: TRBJ2-5
V: TRBV29-1
D: TRBD1
size: NA
CDR3: CSVEAPDRGQETQYF
DNA: TGCAGCGTTGAAGCCCCGGACAGGGGACAAGAGACCCAGTACTTC

J: TRBJ1-5
V: TRBV27
D: TRBD1
size: NA
CDR3: CASSLARGGQPQHF
DNA: TGTGCCAGCAGTTTAGCCAGGGGGGGACAGCCCCAGCATTTT

J: TRBJ2-5
V: TRBV7-9
D: NA
size: many
CDR3: CASSLPAQQYF
DNA: TGTGCCAGCAGCCTTCCCGCCCAACAGTACTTC

J: TRBJ1-1
V: TRBV20-1
D: TRBD1
size: few
CDR3: CSGTGTGSEAFF
DNA: TGCAGTGGGACAGGGACGGGGTCTGAAGCTTTCTTT

J: TRBJ2-7
V: TRBV5-1
D: TRBD2
size: NA
CDR3: CASSPQNGGAFYEQYF
DNA: TGCGCCAGCAGCCCACAAAACGGGGGGGCTTTCTACGAGCAGTACTTC

J: TRBJ1-2
V: TRBV18
D: NA
size: NA
CDR3: CASSPTGNCGYTF
DNA: TGTGCCAGCTCACCAACCGGGAACTGTGGCTACACCTTC

J: TRBJ2-1
V: TRBV20-1
D: NA
size: NA
CDR3: CSARGGGTGNEQFF
DNA: TGCAGTGCCAGAGGGGGGGGGACGGGAAATGAGCAGTTCTTC

J: TRBJ2-1
V: TRBV6-6
D: NA
size: many
CDR3: CASSYTPGIEQFF
DNA: TGTGCCAGCAGTTACACCCCCGGGATTGAGCAGTTCTTC

J: TRBJ2-7
V: TRBV7-2
D: TRBD2
size: NA
CDR3: CASSFRLAGGYNEQYF
DNA: TGTGCCAGCAGCTTCAGACTAGCGGGAGGTTACAATGAGCAGTACTTC

J: TRBJ2-3
V: TRBV12-3/TRBV12-4
D: NA
size: many
CDR3: CASSVDGVTQYF
DNA: TGTGCCAGCAGTGTAGACGGGGTTACGCAGTATTTT

J: TRBJ2-1
V: TRBV15
D: TRBD1
size: NA
CDR3: CATSTDRGYNEQFF
DNA: TGTGCCACCAGCACCGACAGGGGATACAATGAGCAGTTCTTC

J: TRBJ2-1
V: TRBV10-2
D: NA
size: NA
CDR3: CASRDVHEQFF
DNA: TGCGCCAGCAGGGATGTCCATGAGCAGTTCTTC

J: TRBJ2-2
V: TRBV12-3/TRBV12-4
D: NA
size: few
CDR3: CASQRGGPSNTGELFF
DNA: TGTGCCAGCCAGAGGGGGGGTCCCTCGAACACCGGGGAGCTGTTTTTT

J: TRBJ1-5
V: TRBV7-9
D: NA
size: NA
CDR3: CASSPGGQGSYNQPQHF
DNA: TGTGCCAGCAGTCCGGGGGGGCAGGGATCTTACAATCAGCCCCAGCATTTT

J: TRBJ2-3
V: TRBV18
D: NA
size: many
CDR3: CASSPSGTLLTTDTQYF
DNA: TGTGCCAGCTCACCCTCAGGTACACTACTTACCACAGATACGCAGTATTTT